This TCR beta chain was obtained from a study of early T cells in non-severe SARS-CoV-2 infection. Across the study: Sequencing targeted bulk RNA from unsorted whole blood, leaving chains unpaired. Study-wide findings and caveats: VDJdb matching skewed toward anti-spike CD8 responses, missing private and CD4 specificities.

TCRdb independently ran MiXCR on the 5' RACE reads; one entry per CDR3 protein. The profile shows about 110,000 distinct CDR3 sequences, around an eighth of them singletons. The CDR3 length is 13 residues. Germline lookup yields CDR1 MNHEY and CDR2 SMNVEV (reference sequence). Unmatched junction bases numbered 8, after V lost 8 bases and J lost 6 bases. This clonotype appeared many times. What it recognizes is unknown. The TCR comes from an adult who was a healthcare worker with PCR-confirmed SARS-CoV-2 infection or an uninfected control (not recorded which). Source material: whole blood. The chain is built from TRBV27 and TRBJ2-7; 9 nucleotides align to TRBD1. CDR3 amino acids: CASRGQGVAEQYF. In DNA, the CDR3 is TGTGCCAGCCGGGGACAGGGAGTGGCCGAGCAGTACTTC.